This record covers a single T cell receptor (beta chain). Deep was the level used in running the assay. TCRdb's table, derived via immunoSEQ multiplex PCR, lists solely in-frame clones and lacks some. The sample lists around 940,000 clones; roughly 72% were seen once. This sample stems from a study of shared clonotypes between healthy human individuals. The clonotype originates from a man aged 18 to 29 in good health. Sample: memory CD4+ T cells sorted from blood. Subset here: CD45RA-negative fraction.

CDR3 coding DNA: TGCGCCAGCAGCTTGGCCCCCCTAAGCAATGAGCAGTTCTTC. Translation: CASSLAPLSNEQFF. The chain carries TRBV5-1 and TRBJ2-1; D remains ambiguous. The CDR3 loop spans 14 amino acids. Per germline, CDR1 SGHRS and CDR2 YFSETQ. V lost 0 bases and J 6 bases, leaving 10 bases between the germline ends.